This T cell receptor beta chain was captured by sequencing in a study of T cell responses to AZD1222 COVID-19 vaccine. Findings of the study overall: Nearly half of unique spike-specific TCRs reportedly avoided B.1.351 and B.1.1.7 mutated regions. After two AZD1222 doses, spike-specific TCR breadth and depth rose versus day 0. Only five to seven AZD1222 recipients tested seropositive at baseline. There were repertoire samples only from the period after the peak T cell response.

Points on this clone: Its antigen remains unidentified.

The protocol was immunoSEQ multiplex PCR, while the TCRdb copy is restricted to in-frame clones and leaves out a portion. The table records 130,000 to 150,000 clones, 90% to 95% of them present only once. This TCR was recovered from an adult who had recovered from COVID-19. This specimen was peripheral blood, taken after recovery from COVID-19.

CDR3 residues: CASSLWLAGSTDTQYF. CDR3 sequence (DNA): TGTGCCAGCAGTTTATGGCTAGCGGGCAGCACAGATACGCAGTATTTT. This rearrangement joins TRBV27 to TRBJ2-3, with 8 bases that match TRBD2. The CDR3 is 16 amino acids. Germline assignment: CDR1 MNHEY and CDR2 SMNVEV (reference sequence). V trimming: 1 base; J trimming: 0 bases; junction bases outside the gene matches: 3.